Sequencing of this TCR beta chain was carried out in a study of cytomegalovirus exposure and HLA in healthy donors. Study-level background: Drawn from HLA-typed donors, 65 million to 100 million unique TCRs were held in an early data release.

Donors consisted of healthy bone marrow donors. 60 Vbeta and 13 Jbeta primers were used in PCR. The assay was immunoSEQ multiplex PCR, and TCRdb's table has in-frame clones only and misses some. The sample yields around 110,000 clones, approximately 80% seen once. A note on this clone: Its antigen is undetermined.

Study-wide points: V- and J-gene trimming of TCR beta was linked (in a later analysis) to a missense DCLRE1C variant. There were some public TCRs occurring in many donors, but most TCR sequences were rare.

The clonotype originates from a woman between 25 and 40 years old in good health and CMV-seronegative. Sequenced material: PBMCs.

The CDR3 nucleotides are TGTGCCAGCAGTTACTCTGGAGGGGGCGGTAATTCACCCCTCCACTTT. The encoded protein is CASSYSGGGGNSPLHF. V usage is TRBV6-5 and J usage is TRBJ1-6; TRBD1 matches at 7 bases. Trimming removed 0 bases from V and 6 bases from J; junction bases left unmatched: 5. This CDR3 contains 16 residues. Germline-derived CDR1 and CDR2 are MNHEY and SVGAGI.